These 15 T cell receptor beta chains originate from one sample sequenced in a study of immune heterogeneity within non-small cell lung tumors. Amplifying TCR beta CDR3 involved multiplex PCR carried out with 32 V and 13 J primers. TCRdb re-called the multiplex PCR reads with MiXCR, one entry per CDR3 protein. Of 15,000 or so distinct CDR3 sequences listed, over 25% are singletons. With approximately 600 ng used per sample, the template was genomic DNA from bulk tumor. During surgery, several far-apart biopsies were obtained from every primary tumor. Enrolled individuals presented with untreated, newly diagnosed non-small cell lung cancer and received curative surgery. The source material was lung tumor tissue. Receptors were obtained from a woman between 50 and 59 years old with non-small cell lung cancer.

This clonotype was seen a few times. The rearrangement links TRBV7-9 to TRBJ2-3; D is uncertain. From germline, CDR1 is SEHNR and CDR2 FQNEAQ (reference sequence). Trimming removed 5 bases at V and 5 bases at J, with 8 bases between. The CDR3 contains 12 residues. The CDR3 DNA follows: TGTGCCAGCAGCACAGACTTAGATACGCAGTATTTT. Translating gives CASSTDLDTQYF.

This clonotype turned up a few times. The gene calls are TRBV11-3 and TRBJ2-5; 9 bases align to TRBD2. V dropped 5 bases and J dropped 1; count of bases not matched to a gene: 8. The germline CDR1 and CDR2 sequences are SGHNT and YENEEA. This CDR3 spans 16 amino acids. For the CDR3, the DNA is TGTGCCAGCAGCCCCCCAGAGCGGGGGGTCCAAGAGACCCAGTACTTC. Its protein is CASSPPERGVQETQYF.

This clonotype was seen repeatedly, ten times or more. This chain connects TRBV28 to TRBJ1-3, with no clear D. Trimming took 6 bases from V and 0 from J, leaving 6 bases between them. The germline V gene encodes CDR1 MDHEN and CDR2 SYDVKM. The CDR3 has 13 residues. CDR3 protein: CASRPNSGNTIYF. CDR3 DNA: TGTGCCAGCAGGCCAAACTCTGGAAACACCATATATTTT.

The chain joins TRBV27 to TRBJ1-2; a weak D match, TRBD1 (5 bases). CDR1 is MNHEY, CDR2 SMNVEV, per germline (reference sequence). The CDR3 totals 15 residues. V gave up 1 base and J gave up 4 bases, with 13 bases separating them. As DNA, the CDR3 is TGTGCCAGCAGTTTATGGGCAGGGCGTAGCTATGGCTACACCTTC. Translating it yields CASSLWAGRSYGYTF.

This clonotype is medium-sized within its sample. This sequence joins TRBV7-9 and TRBJ1-1; weak D call: TRBD1 (6 bases). Germline V lookup: CDR1 SEHNR, CDR2 FQNEAQ (reference sequence). This CDR3 has 16 residues. V gave up 5 bases and J gave up 1 base, with 17 bases separating them. The CDR3 reads CASSLGSGATNTEAFF. CDR3 in DNA: TGTGCCAGCAGCCTGGGGTCAGGGGCGACGAACACTGAAGCTTTCTTT.

This clonotype was seen repeatedly, ten times or more. The genes are TRBV7-8 and TRBJ1-1, with TRBD1 as a possible D gene (6 bases). The V and J ends lost 4 bases and 0 bases respectively, with 9 bases between them. Germline loops: CDR1 SGHVS, CDR2 FQNEAQ. CDR3 length: 14 amino acids. The CDR3 here is CASSSTGLNTEAFF. The CDR3 DNA sequence: TGTGCCAGCAGCTCCACAGGGTTGAACACTGAAGCTTTCTTT.

This clonotype was picked up many times. CDR3 sequence: CASSLRDFNEQFF. CDR3 nucleotide sequence: TGTGCCAGCAGTTTACGGGATTTCAATGAGCAGTTCTTC. The rearrangement uses TRBV27 and TRBJ2-1; D is perhaps TRBD2 (5 bases). This CDR3 has 13 residues. The germline V gene has CDR1 MNHEY and CDR2 SMNVEV (reference sequence). Trimming cost V 2 bases and J 6 bases, with 8 bases left between them.

By sample share, this clonotype is medium-sized. The chain uses TRBV19 and TRBJ2-3; D may be TRBD2 (6 bases). V shed 5 bases and J shed 4 bases, with 19 bases lying between them. The CDR3 spans 16 residues. Germline lookup yields CDR1 LNHDA and CDR2 SQIVND (reference sequence). The CDR3 here is CASSPRLVIVADTQYF. In DNA form, the CDR3 reads TGTGCCAGTAGTCCGAGACTAGTAATAGTAGCAGATACGCAGTATTTT.

On this clonotype: A read error may explain this, as a much larger clone is one base away. This CDR3 is missing its conserved last phenylalanine or tryptophan, likely due to a read error. The chain links TRBV27 to TRBJ2-2; D gene ambiguous. In germline, CDR1 is MNHEY, CDR2 SMNVEV (reference sequence). V lost 5 bases and J lost 4, with 17 bases in between. The CDR3 runs to 16 residues. CDR3 in DNA: TGTGCCAGCAGTCCCCATCTAGGTTCGGGCACCGGGGAGCTGTTTTGT. Protein sequence: CASSPHLGSGTGELFC.

This chain links TRBV11-3 with TRBJ2-5, with 8 nucleotides matching TRBD1. V shed 5 bases and J 5 bases; nucleotides not matched to a gene: 10. The CDR3 totals 15 residues. Germline V gene lookup returns CDR1 SGHNT and CDR2 YENEEA. CDR3 coding DNA: TGTGCCAGCAGCCGAAATCAGGGGGCATGGGAGACCCAGTACTTC. Translation: CASSRNQGAWETQYF.

This clonotype was detected a few times. The rearrangement joins TRBV6-1 to TRBJ1-6; D might be TRBD1 (5 bases). The germline V and J ends were trimmed by 6 bases and 6 bases, with 15 bases remaining between them. The germline V gene has CDR1 MNHNS and CDR2 SASEGT. The CDR3 totals 15 residues. For the CDR3, the DNA is TGTGCCAGCAGCCTAGATGGGGGAGGTAATTCACCCCTCCACTTT. Translated, it gives CASSLDGGGNSPLHF.

The chain joins TRBV20-1 to TRBJ2-3; D gene uncertain. Trimming took off 1 base at V and 0 bases at J, with 8 bases between the two ends. The CDR3 extends over 14 amino acids. Germline values: CDR1 DFQATT, CDR2 SNEGSKA (reference sequence). This chain's CDR3 is CSARGRLSTDTQYF. CDR3 DNA: TGCAGTGCTAGAGGCCGGCTTAGCACAGATACGCAGTATTTT.

This clonotype showed up many times. The chain joins TRBV11-2 to TRBJ2-7; a possible D gene is TRBD1 (5 bases). Trimming left V 5 bases short and J 3 bases short, with 14 bases between. Germline CDR1 is SGHAT and CDR2 is FQNNGV. The CDR3 consists of 14 residues. Here the CDR3 DNA reads TGTGCCAGCAGCCGAGGCCGACAGAACTACGAGCAGTACTTC. It codes for CASSRGRQNYEQYF.

In its sample, this clonotype was seen many times. The CDR3 DNA sequence: TGTGCCAGCAGCTTGGGGGTCTGGGGGGCTAACACTGAAGCTTTCTTT. This translates into CASSLGVWGANTEAFF. The chain employs TRBV5-6 and TRBJ1-1; tentative D call: TRBD1 (6 bases). V lost 0 bases to trimming and J lost 2 bases, with 14 bases between them. The CDR3 has 16 residues. Germline lookup yields CDR1 SGHDT and CDR2 YYEEEE. Drawing the rest from reference TRBV5-6 and TRBJ1-1, the complete variable domain is DAGVTQSPTHLIKTRGQQVTLRCSPKSGHDTVSWYQQALGQGPQFIFQYYEEEERQRGNFPDRFSGHQFPNYSSELNVNALLLGDSALYLCASSLGVWGANTEAFFGQGTRLTVV.

Of note for this clonotype: This may be a read error, as it is one base from a much larger clone. The V and J genes are TRBV7-2 and TRBJ2-7; TRBD1 matches at 7 bases. CDR1 SGHTA and CDR2 FQGNSA come from the germline V gene. The CDR3 is 13 residues long. Trimming cost V 7 bases and J 5 bases; bases outside gene matches: 8. DNA for the CDR3: TGTGCCAGCATCTCGTTAGACAGGGACGAGCAGTACTTC. It is translated as CASISLDRDEQYF.